This entry lists 6 T cell receptor beta chains sequenced from one sample in a study of T cell responses to AZD1222 COVID-19 vaccine. The data were produced by immunoSEQ multiplex PCR, yet TCRdb's version contains in-frame clones alone and is incomplete. The sample lists around 110,000 clones, about 90% occurring once. The sample in question was peripheral blood, obtained on day 0 of AZD1222 vaccination. The receptors derive from an adult in good health.

The CDR3 bases are TGTGCCAGTAGGGGGGGGTCGGGACACCCCTACGAGCAGTACTTC. This codes for CASRGGSGHPYEQYF. V and J are TRBV19 and TRBJ2-7; D might be TRBD2 (7 bases). CDR1 and CDR2 (germline): LNHDA, SQIVND (reference sequence). V lost 6 bases and J 2 bases, leaving 17 bases between the germline ends. CDR3 length equals 15 residues.

The V gene is TRBV7-9, the J gene TRBJ1-4; 8 bases match TRBD1. V lost 5 bases and J lost 5; bases outside the gene matches: 13. CDR1 and CDR2 from the germline V gene are SEHNR and FQNEAQ (reference sequence). This CDR3 spans 17 amino acids. CDR3 nucleotide sequence: TGTGCCAGCAGCCCCACCCAACAGACAGGGGTAAATGAAAAACTGTTTTTT. Protein sequence: CASSPTQQTGVNEKLFF.

The chain carries TRBV19 and TRBJ1-1; D possibly corresponds to TRBD1 (5 bases). The CDR3 runs 13 residues. Germline assignment: CDR1 LNHDA and CDR2 SQIVND (reference sequence). Trimming shortened V by 5 bases and J by 5 bases, and 12 bases separated the two germline ends. In DNA form, the CDR3 reads TGTGCCAGTAGTCCAGGGCTGGGAACTGAAGCTTTCTTT. Protein: CASSPGLGTEAFF.

The chain links TRBV9 to TRBJ1-1, with a possible D match to TRBD1 (5 bases). CDR3 size: 15 residues. V was shortened by 0 bases and J by 0 bases, with 9 bases between the two germline ends. From germline, CDR1 is SGDLS and CDR2 YYNGEE. This CDR3 reads CASSVAQGMNTEAFF. In DNA, the CDR3 is TGTGCCAGCAGCGTAGCGCAGGGAATGAACACTGAAGCTTTCTTT.

The table lists this clone with a few counts. V is TRBV30 and J is TRBJ1-2; D call uncertain. CDR1 GTSNPN and CDR2 SVGIG come from the germline V gene (reference sequence). This CDR3 spans 19 amino acids. CDR3 protein: CAVQQVVRRTLDDNYGYTF. The CDR3, as DNA: TGTGCTGTACAACAAGTCGTAAGGCGAACCCTAGATGATAACTATGGCTACACCTTC. Based on the CDR3 plus reference TRBV30 and TRBJ1-2, the full variable domain is SQTIHQWPATLVQPVGSPLSLECTVEGTSNPNLYWYRQAAGRGLQLLFYSVGIGQISSEVPQNLSASRPQDRQFILSSKKLLLSDSGFYLCAVQQVVRRTLDDNYGYTFGSGTRLTVV.

J is TRBJ2-5 and V is TRBV10-3; 7 positions agree with TRBD2. V trimming: 8 bases; J trimming: 4 bases; junction bases outside the gene matches: 7. Germline CDR1 reads ENHRY; CDR2 reads SYGVKD. CDR3 size: 13 residues. DNA for the CDR3: TGTGCCATCTCTCCAGCGGGGACAGAGACCCAGTACTTC. Its protein product is CAISPAGTETQYF.